The 24 T cell receptor beta chains below all came from one sample that was sequenced in a study of chemoradiotherapy in HPV16-positive cancers. Measured with immunoSEQ multiplex PCR; TCRdb has only the in-frame clones, and not every one. The repertoire consists of about 8,100 clones, with 71% occurring once and the leading ten covering under 25%. The specimen was collected from a patient who underwent chemoradiotherapy. The receptors shown here come from a human donor with HPV-associated anogenital cancer.

The gene calls are TRBV5-6 and TRBJ2-5; tentative D call: TRBD2 (6 bases). The V gene's germline CDR1 is SGHDT and CDR2 YYEEEE. V lost 2 bases to trimming and J lost 7 bases, with 15 bases between them. The CDR3 covers 14 residues. The DNA for the CDR3 is TGTGCCAGCAGCTTCGAGCGCGCCGGGGGGACCCAGTACTTC. This encodes CASSFERAGGTQYF.

The chain joins TRBV2 to TRBJ1-4; no firm D call. Between the trimmed V and J ends, which lost 4 bases and 4 bases, there was a span of 10 bases. The CDR3 consists of 14 residues. Germline-derived CDR1 and CDR2 are SNHLY and FYNNEI. This CDR3 is CASSGLLRNEKLFF. The CDR3 DNA follows: TGTGCCAGCAGTGGTCTACTGCGTAATGAAAAACTGTTTTTT.

This chain connects TRBV9 to TRBJ2-1, with 7 bases aligning to TRBD1. With V trimmed by 4 bases and J by 1 base, 5 bases remained unmatched. Per the germline V gene, CDR1 is SGDLS and CDR2 is YYNGEE. This CDR3 has 15 amino acids. The CDR3 sequence: CASSPGGKSYNEQFF. CDR3 nucleotide sequence: TGTGCCAGCAGCCCAGGGGGAAAGTCCTACAATGAGCAGTTCTTC.

The rearrangement joins TRBV27 to TRBJ2-2; the match to TRBD2 covers 11 bases. The CDR3 contains 19 residues. Trimming removed 4 bases from V and 1 base from J; junction bases left unmatched: 11. The germline V gene has CDR1 MNHEY and CDR2 SMNVEV (reference sequence). CDR3 coding DNA: TGTGCCAGCAGTTCTATAAAGGTTGGACTAGCGGGGAACACCGGGGAGCTGTTTTTT. It codes for CASSSIKVGLAGNTGELFF.

In this sample, this clone turned up a few times. Other DNA sequences within the sample encode an identical CDR3. This chain connects TRBV7-3 to TRBJ1-6, with D uncertain. With 5 bases removed from V and 8 bases from J, the gap between germline ends came to 10 bases. Germline V lookup: CDR1 SGHTA, CDR2 FQGTGA. This CDR3 region has 13 residues. The CDR3 reads CASSNNRYSPLHF. The CDR3, as DNA: TGTGCCAGCAGCAATAACCGTTATTCACCCCTCCACTTT.

CDR3 region: CASSHLQGDEKLFF. The CDR3 coding sequence is TGTGCCAGCAGCCACCTACAGGGGGATGAAAAACTGTTTTTT. The V and J genes are TRBV14 and TRBJ1-4; TRBD1 matches 8 bases. The CDR3 has 14 amino acids. CDR1 and CDR2 from the germline V gene are SGHDN and FVKESK. Germline trimming cut 3 bases from V and 6 bases from J; bases unmatched to any gene: 3.

V gene TRBV4-2 combines with J gene TRBJ2-7; 7 bases match TRBD2. Trimming cost V 3 bases and J 2 bases; bases outside gene matches: 13. Germline CDR1 and CDR2: LGHNA and YNFKEQ. There are 17 residues in the CDR3. CDR3 amino acids: CASSQSLADYFPYEQYF. CDR3 DNA: TGTGCCAGCAGCCAGTCCCTAGCGGACTATTTTCCCTACGAGCAGTACTTC.

This clone has more than one count but fewer than ten. The V and J genes are TRBV7-9 and TRBJ2-3, with 12 bases matching TRBD2. Germline V gene sequence: CDR1 SEHNR, CDR2 FQNEAQ (reference sequence). Losses at the gene ends were 5 bases for V and 4 bases for J; bases not matched to a gene: 7. The CDR3 is made up of 16 amino acids. CDR3 bases: TGTGCCAGCAGCCACCCTAGCGGGGGGGCTGCAGATACGCAGTATTTT. This translates into CASSHPSGGAADTQYF.

The chain carries TRBV27 and TRBJ2-1, with D tentatively TRBD1 or TRBD2 (5 bases each). Germline V gene lookup returns CDR1 MNHEY and CDR2 SMNVEV (reference sequence). The ends were cut back, 6 bases at V and 4 bases at J, with 7 bases in the middle. The CDR3 has 12 residues. This CDR3 reads CASRGTYNEQFF. DNA for the CDR3: TGTGCCAGCAGGGGGACGTACAATGAGCAGTTCTTC.

The chain employs TRBV28 and TRBJ2-7; no firm D call. The CDR3 covers 12 residues. CDR1 MDHEN and CDR2 SYDVKM come from the germline V gene. V shed 2 bases and J shed 3 bases, with 5 bases lying between them. The CDR3 here is CASSLQVYEQYF. For the CDR3, the DNA is TGTGCCAGCAGTTTACAGGTCTACGAGCAGTACTTC. Looking up the rest from reference TRBV28 and TRBJ2-7 gives the full variable domain: DVKVTQSSRYLVKRTGEKVFLECVQDMDHENMFWYRQDPGLGLRLIYFSYDVKMKEKGDIPEGYSVSREKKERFSLILESASTNQTSMYLCASSLQVYEQYFGPGTRLTVT.

The chain combines TRBV6-1 with TRBJ2-2; D might be TRBD1 (6 bases). CDR1 and CDR2 from the germline V gene are MNHNS and SASEGT. CDR3 length: 15 residues. Between the trimmed V and J ends, which lost 6 bases and 6 bases, there was a span of 17 bases. The CDR3: CASSREFTGSGELFF. CDR3 DNA sequence: TGTGCCAGCAGCCGCGAATTTACAGGGTCCGGGGAGCTGTTTTTT.

This clone was seen a few times. The chain recombines TRBV9 with TRBJ1-5, with TRBD1 identical over 8 bases. The CDR3 sequence is 12 residues long. From germline, CDR1 is SGDLS and CDR2 YYNGEE. The trim removed 7 bases at V and 5 bases at J, leaving 2 bases unmatched. CDR3 region: CASGQGYQPQHF. The CDR3 coding sequence is TGTGCCAGCGGACAGGGATATCAGCCCCAGCATTTT.

The rearrangement uses TRBV7-9 and TRBJ2-3, with 11 nucleotides matching TRBD2. The CDR3 sequence is 14 residues long. Unmatched junction bases numbered 4, after V lost 6 bases and J lost 5 bases. The germline V gene encodes CDR1 SEHNR and CDR2 FQNEAQ (reference sequence). CDR3 nucleotides: TGTGCCAGCAGAATGACTAGCGGGGAAGATACGCAGTATTTT. Amino acids: CASRMTSGEDTQYF. The full variable domain, its missing parts supplied by reference TRBV7-9 and TRBJ2-3, is DTGVSQNPRHKITKRGQNVTFRCDPISEHNRLYWYRQTLGQGPEFLTYFQNEAQLEKSRLLSDRFSAERPKGSFSTLEIQRTEQGDSAMYLCASRMTSGEDTQYFGPGTRLTVL.

The chain combines TRBV27 with TRBJ2-5; tentative D call: TRBD1 (6 bases). The V end was cut by 4 bases, the J end by 6 bases, with 24 bases between. The CDR3 spans 17 residues. The germline gives CDR1 MNHEY, CDR2 SMNVEV (reference sequence). The chain's CDR3 is CASSSWSQGIPAKTQYF. Here the CDR3 DNA reads TGTGCCAGCAGTTCTTGGTCCCAGGGGATCCCTGCTAAGACCCAGTACTTC.

The rearrangement uses TRBV5-1 and TRBJ1-1; possible D gene TRBD1, 6 bases. Germline CDR1 SGHRS, CDR2 YFSETQ. V lost 0 bases to trimming and J lost 6 bases, with 15 bases between them. The CDR3 runs 15 residues. The DNA of the CDR3 is TGCGCCAGCAGCTTGGAGGGCCGAGGGGGGCCTGAAGCTTTCTTT. It yields the protein CASSLEGRGGPEAFF. Looking up the rest from reference TRBV5-1 and TRBJ1-1 gives the full variable domain: KAGVTQTPRYLIKTRGQQVTLSCSPISGHRSVSWYQQTPGQGLQFLFEYFSETQRNKGNFPGRFSGRQFSNSRSEMNVSTLELGDSALYLCASSLEGRGGPEAFFGQGTRLTVV.

This chain uses TRBV6-1 with TRBJ1-1, with 7 bases that match TRBD1. CDR3 length: 13 residues. The V segment lost 6 bases and the J segment 3 bases; nucleotides outside the gene matches: 4. CDR1 and CDR2 (germline): MNHNS, SASEGT. As DNA, the CDR3 is TGTGCCAGCAGCCCCAGGGGGGACACTGAAGCTTTCTTT. It specifies CASSPRGDTEAFF.

CDR3 loop: CASSSPGGSKGTEAFF. CDR3 sequence (DNA): TGTGCCAGCAGTTCCCCAGGAGGGTCCAAGGGGACTGAAGCTTTCTTT. This sequence joins TRBV28 and TRBJ1-1; possible D gene TRBD1, 5 bases. V was trimmed by 4 bases and J by 5 bases, leaving 20 bases between them. Germline-derived CDR1 and CDR2 are MDHEN and SYDVKM. CDR3 size: 16 residues.

The J gene is TRBJ2-3, the V gene TRBV7-8; D remains unclear. Germline V gives CDR1 SGHVS, CDR2 FQNEAQ. CDR3 length equals 12 residues. V lost 2 bases to trimming and J lost 7 bases, with 7 bases between them. CDR3 DNA: TGTGCCAGCAGCTTAACGAGTAATACGCAGTATTTT. This translates into CASSLTSNTQYF.

In DNA, the CDR3 is TGTGCCAGCTCACCGGCTAGCGGGGGCCCTCTCTCCTACGAGCAGTACTTC. This encodes CASSPASGGPLSYEQYF. The rearrangement links TRBV18 to TRBJ2-7; 10 nucleotides match TRBD2. Unmatched junction bases numbered 8, after V lost 3 bases and J lost 0 bases. The CDR3 covers 17 residues. Germline CDR1 is KGHSH and CDR2 is LQKENI.

CDR3 nucleotides: TGTGCCAGCAGCCTGACAGGACGGGGAAACACTGAAGCTTTCTTT. It is translated as CASSLTGRGNTEAFF. The chain couples TRBV5-6 to TRBJ1-1, with D possibly TRBD1 on 6 matching bases. The CDR3 is 15 amino acids. The V gene's germline CDR1 is SGHDT and CDR2 YYEEEE. The ends were cut back, 4 bases at V and 2 bases at J, with 15 bases in the middle.

With respect to this clone: Other DNA sequences of this sample code for an identical CDR3. This chain connects TRBV30 to TRBJ1-1; unclear D gene. Deletions cut 3 bases from V and 0 bases from J, with 8 bases between. The CDR3 is 13 residues long. The germline CDR1 and CDR2 sequences are GTSNPN and SVGIG (reference sequence). In DNA, the CDR3 is TGTGCCTGGAGCGTCGGATTGAACACTGAAGCTTTCTTT. It codes for CAWSVGLNTEAFF.

This clone was observed a single time. This rearrangement joins TRBV7-6 to TRBJ2-1; 13 bases line up with TRBD2. Unmatched junction bases numbered 1, after V lost 0 bases and J lost 2 bases. The CDR3 is made up of 17 amino acids. Germline V gives CDR1 SGHVS, CDR2 FNYEAQ. CDR3 sequence reads: CASSLAGTSGAYNEQFF. For the CDR3, the DNA is TGTGCCAGCAGCTTAGCGGGGACTAGCGGGGCCTACAATGAGCAGTTCTTC.

The chain joins TRBV5-8 to TRBJ1-1; TRBD1 is a possible D gene (5 bases). The CDR3 contains 15 residues. V lost 0 bases to trimming and J lost 5 bases, with 14 bases between them. CDR1 is SGHTS, CDR2 YDEGEE, per germline. CDR3 nucleotides: TGTGCCAGCAGCTTGGTTCAGGGTCGGTGGACTGAAGCTTTCTTT. Translation: CASSLVQGRWTEAFF.

This chain uses TRBV7-2 with TRBJ1-1; D gene unclear. The CDR3 runs to 14 residues. V lost 2 bases and J lost 2, with 9 bases in between. Germline CDR1 reads SGHTA; CDR2 reads FQGNSA. The CDR3 sequence is CASSLQAANTEAFF. The CDR3 nucleotides read TGTGCCAGCAGCTTACAGGCAGCTAACACTGAAGCTTTCTTT.